The TCR beta chain described here comes from a study of neurological immune-mediated disorders (dated by TCRdb to between 2017 and 2020). With regard to the full study: Among the roughly 34 multiple sclerosis patients, relapsing-remitting MS was present in roughly 30 and secondary progressive MS was present in 3. Peripheral blood TCR-beta repertoires from HTLV-I-associated myelopathy (HAM/TSP) patients, multiple sclerosis patients and healthy controls were compared by UMI-based sequencing. Longitudinal samples, technical triplicates and paired sorted CD4+ and CD8+ T-cell subsets, alongside PBMC samples, were included among the 106 TCR-beta libraries. The cohort comprised 60 to 75 subjects: 14 HAM/TSP patients, around 34 multiple sclerosis patients and 20 or so healthy controls. Study-wide findings and limitations: TCR clonal expansion was highest in HAM/TSP patients and lowest in MS patients, with MS patients falling below even healthy controls. No association of the MS cluster with clinical or MRI features was observed, and the need for larger cohorts was stated by the authors. No identical CDR3 amino acid sequences were found to be shared among expanded clones across subjects, suggesting that TCR-beta repertoires were private in all groups. In a phylogenetic analysis, the repertoires of 18 out of 34 MS patients fell into a single cluster of related CDR3 sequences, pointing to a possible signature at the repertoire level.

cDNA was synthesized by template-switch 5'RACE using a primer carrying a 10-nucleotide random unique molecular identifier by which each TCR transcript was tagged. Every sequencing run yielded over 190 million TCR-beta sequences covering 15-18 subjects. The RNeasy kit was used for extraction of total RNA. The KAPA Real-time Library Amplification kit was used to amplify TCR-beta VDJ regions with primers for the TCR constant region and the 5'RACE anchor. Sample indexes and Illumina adaptors were added in a first PCR, after which library yield was increased in a second PCR. After Ampure bead purification, the TCR product of roughly 650 bp was size-selected on a 2% E-gel SizeSelection system. Before pooling, libraries had their quality checked on a Bioanalyzer, their concentration measured with Qubit, and their quantity determined with the Kapa Library Quantification kit. An Illumina HiSeq 2500 was used to sequence the libraries paired-end at 2 x 150 bp. To increase sequence diversity, about 23-32% phiX was spiked into each library pool. The authors' analysis ran thus. The UMI-based MiGEC pipeline processed quality-filtered reads and removed over 90% of raw TCR sequences during error correction. VDJ genes were aligned to IMGT germline references, and clonotypes were defined by unique CDR3 amino acid sequence plus V-J genes. Clonal expansion, Shannon diversity, and CDR3 relatedness (CalcPairwiseDistances, ClusterSamples) were evaluated with VDJtools, and phylogenetic trees were built with CLCbio workbench. Expanded clones were defined as having at least 8 unique UMIs, based on coefficient-of-variation modelling across technical triplicates. TCRdb took the public reads, trimmed them with fastp at Q25, ran MiXCR for clone calling and kept in-frame beta chains. CDR3 protein sequences are deduplicated, and each keeps its most common genes and DNA. V and J calls and clone size were set by TCRdb, not the authors. The sample records roughly 100,000 distinct CDR3 sequences, 3% to 4% of which are singletons. Jointly, the top ten make up around 3.1% of the sample.

V drops 2 bases and J drops 0 bases, leaving 10 bases in between. The CDR3 measures 15 amino acids from cysteine to phenylalanine. Just CDR3 DNA is preserved here, 45 bases in frame from base 1. The germline V gene encodes CDR1 SGHRS and CDR2 YFSETQ. This clonotype has a count of ten or more. Its antigen target is currently unknown. The record has no base qualities; no much larger clone is one base away. For unsorted PBMC libraries, 2 million PBMCs were used after storage in RNAlater at -80 degrees C until RNA extraction. Multiple sclerosis patients were enrolled in a US clinical protocol under which disease progression was evaluated by magnetic resonance imaging. Peripheral blood underwent Ficoll-Hypaque density gradient centrifugation to isolate PBMCs, which were then cryopreserved in liquid nitrogen.

The origin of this receptor is a woman in her 50s with multiple sclerosis. Source material: PBMCs. The chain couples TRBV5-1 to TRBJ2-3; the D element could tentatively be TRBD1 or TRBD2, as 5 bases agree for each. The sequenced DNA is TGCGCCAGCAGCTTTGAGGGGAAGAGCACAGATACGCAGTATTTT. This encodes CASSFEGKSTDTQYF. Here the CDR3 is joined to the reference TRBV5-1 and TRBJ2-3 genes, and the full variable domain is: KAGVTQTPRYLIKTRGQQVTLSCSPISGHRSVSWYQQTPGQGLQFLFEYFSETQRNKGNFPGRFSGRQFSNSRSEMNVSTLELGDSALYLCASSFEGKSTDTQYFGPGTRLTVL.